Below are 18 T cell receptor beta chains sequenced from a single sample in a study of beta chain features in type 1 diabetes. The isolated RNA, all of it, was reverse transcribed, so expressed TCRB transcripts were what got sequenced. Libraries were prepared by immunoSEQ multiplex PCR; TCRdb keeps only in-frame clonotypes and omits some of them. Here the sample spans about 150,000 clones, 11% being singletons. Sequences were obtained from central memory CD4+ T cells from blood. These receptors originate from a man aged 18 to 29 in good health.

V and J are TRBV14 and TRBJ2-3, with D possibly matching TRBD2 (6 bases). Germline CDR1 SGHDN, CDR2 FVKESK. This CDR3 spans 17 amino acids. Trimming stripped 0 bases from V and 4 bases from J, with 17 bases between. The CDR3: CASSQDSGARFADTQYF. CDR3 nucleotide sequence: TGTGCCAGCAGCCAAGATTCGGGAGCAAGGTTTGCAGATACGCAGTATTTT.

V and J are TRBV18 and TRBJ2-5; D is unclear. The CDR3 covers 13 residues. With 6 bases removed from V and 5 bases from J, the gap between germline ends came to 13 bases. Germline V gene sequence: CDR1 KGHSH, CDR2 LQKENI. The CDR3 coding sequence is TGTGCCAGCTCCCCCAGGCTGGGGGAGACCCAGTACTTC. This translates into CASSPRLGETQYF.

This chain links TRBV11-2 with TRBJ1-2, with D perhaps TRBD1 (6 bases). The CDR3 covers 16 residues. The germline V gene has CDR1 SGHAT and CDR2 FQNNGV. The V end was cut by 6 bases, the J end by 1 base, with 18 bases between. The CDR3 spells CASSSYDGQFNYGYTF. The CDR3 DNA is TGTGCCAGCAGTTCTTACGACGGACAGTTTAACTATGGCTACACCTTC.

The rearrangement uses TRBV27 and TRBJ1-5; no reliable D call. The CDR3 runs to 12 residues. Germline V gene data show CDR1 as MNHEY and CDR2 as SMNVEV (reference sequence). Trimming removed 4 bases from V and 6 bases from J, with 7 bases in between. The CDR3 loop reads CASSSRGQPQHF. Written as DNA, the CDR3 is TGTGCCAGCAGTTCCCGAGGTCAGCCCCAGCATTTT.

This clone was seen only a few times. This chain joins TRBV9 and TRBJ2-3; 11 bases map to TRBD2. The trim removed 0 bases at V and 0 bases at J, leaving 3 bases unmatched. The germline V gene has CDR1 SGDLS and CDR2 YYNGEE. CDR3 length: 17 residues. DNA for the CDR3: TGTGCCAGCAGCGTAGAGACTAGCGGGAAAAGCACAGATACGCAGTATTTT. It specifies CASSVETSGKSTDTQYF.

This clone was detected only a few times. The chain employs TRBV7-6 and TRBJ1-2, with TRBD1 identical over 7 bases. This CDR3 is built from 15 residues. V trimming: 5 bases; J trimming: 3 bases; junction bases outside the gene matches: 9. Germline lookup yields CDR1 SGHVS and CDR2 FNYEAQ. The CDR3 region has the DNA TGTGCCAGCAGCAGAGGGACAGCGGAGTACTATGGCTACACCTTC. Its translation is CASSRGTAEYYGYTF. The whole variable domain, filled in from reference TRBV7-6 and TRBJ1-2, reads GAGVSQSPRYKVTKRGQDVALRCDPISGHVSLYWYRQALGQGPEFLTYFNYEAQQDKSGLPNDRFSAERPEGSISTLTIQRTEQRDSAMYRCASSRGTAEYYGYTFGSGTRLTVV.

This clone was counted between two and nine times. CDR3 sequence reads: CSVEGQGFREQYF. The CDR3 DNA reads TGCAGCGTTGAGGGGCAGGGGTTCAGGGAGCAGTACTTC. The V and J genes are TRBV29-1 and TRBJ2-7; tentatively, D is TRBD1 (6 bases). Germline CDR1 SQVTM, CDR2 ANQGSEA. Trimming pared 3 bases from V and 7 bases from J, leaving 16 bases between. The CDR3 is made up of 13 amino acids.

J is TRBJ2-3 and V is TRBV7-9, with D hard to call. The CDR3 length is 15 residues. The V end was cut by 6 bases, the J end by 8 bases, with 21 bases between. CDR1 is SEHNR, CDR2 FQNEAQ, per germline (reference sequence). The CDR3 nucleotides are TGTGCCAGCAGTTACCCTCGAAAACAAGGTGCTACGCAGTATTTT. Its protein is CASSYPRKQGATQYF.

V and J are TRBV9 and TRBJ1-4; D is unresolved. CDR1 SGDLS and CDR2 YYNGEE come from the germline V gene. There are 13 residues in the CDR3. The V and J ends lost 4 bases and 8 bases respectively, with 12 bases between them. The CDR3 sequence: CASSPNREEKLFF. In DNA form, the CDR3 reads TGTGCCAGCAGCCCAAACCGGGAGGAAAAACTGTTTTTT. The full variable domain, completed using reference TRBV9 and TRBJ1-4, is DSGVTQTPKHLITATGQRVTLRCSPRSGDLSVYWYQQSLDQGLQFLIQYYNGEERAKGNILERFSAQQFPDLHSELNLSSLELGDSALYFCASSPNREEKLFFGSGTQLSVL.

This clone has only a few counts. This chain links TRBV4-2 with TRBJ2-7; 9 nucleotides agree with TRBD1. Losses at the gene ends were 4 bases for V and 5 bases for J; bases not matched to a gene: 9. The CDR3 totals 15 residues. From germline, CDR1 is LGHNA and CDR2 YNFKEQ. This chain's CDR3 is CASSPIQGARNEQYF. The DNA for the CDR3 is TGTGCCAGCAGCCCTATACAGGGGGCGCGGAACGAGCAGTACTTC.

J is TRBJ2-1 and V is TRBV4-3; possibly TRBD2 for D (6 bases). The CDR3 is 15 amino acids. V was trimmed by 5 bases and J by 1 base, leaving 12 bases between them. The germline V gene encodes CDR1 LGHNA and CDR2 YSLEER. CDR3 coding DNA: TGCGCCAGCAGCTCCGGGACTGTGTCCTACAATGAGCAGTTCTTC. It yields the protein CASSSGTVSYNEQFF.

In this sample, this clone turned up a few times. The chain carries TRBV28 and TRBJ1-2; 8 bases fit TRBD1. The germline V gene encodes CDR1 MDHEN and CDR2 SYDVKM. CDR3 length: 14 residues. V was clipped by 2 bases and J by 8 bases; unmatched bases: 7. The CDR3 DNA reads TGTGCCAGCAGTTTAGGGCCAGGGGGCTTCGGCTACACCTTC. This sequence encodes CASSLGPGGFGYTF.

This clone has at least ten counts. The CDR3 sequence: CASRPGQSSGANVLTF. CDR3 DNA sequence: TGTGCCAGCAGACCGGGACAGTCCTCTGGGGCCAACGTCCTGACTTTC. The rearrangement links TRBV28 to TRBJ2-6, with TRBD1 matching 7 bases. In germline, CDR1 is MDHEN, CDR2 SYDVKM. The CDR3 runs 16 residues. V dropped 6 bases and J dropped 0; count of bases not matched to a gene: 5.

This clone appeared many times. The rearrangement joins TRBV2 to TRBJ2-1, with 11 bases lining up with TRBD1. V gave up 5 bases and J gave up 8 bases; unmatched junction bases: 8. The CDR3 contains 15 residues. Germline CDR1 reads SNHLY; CDR2 reads FYNNEI. The CDR3 region is CASSFRDRGFDEQFF. The CDR3 coding sequence is TGTGCCAGCAGTTTCCGGGACAGGGGGTTCGATGAGCAGTTCTTC.

The gene calls are TRBV29-1 and TRBJ1-1; unclear D gene. Germline V gene lookup returns CDR1 SQVTM and CDR2 ANQGSEA. There are 13 residues in the CDR3. The CDR3 DNA follows: TGCAGTACCGGGCAACAGACTAACACTGAAGCTTTCTTT. Translated, it gives CSTGQQTNTEAFF. Based on the CDR3 plus reference TRBV29-1 and TRBJ1-1, the full variable domain is SAVISQKPSRDICQRGTSLTIQCQVDSQVTMMFWYRQQPGQSLTLIATANQGSEATYESGFVIDKFPISRPNLTFSTLTVSNMSPEDSSIYLCSTGQQTNTEAFFGQGTRLTVV.

The V call is TRBV4-2, the J call TRBJ2-7, with D unresolved. The length of the CDR3 is 14 residues. V was pared by 0 bases and J by 3 bases, with 9 bases between. Germline CDR1 reads LGHNA; CDR2 reads YNFKEQ. The DNA for the CDR3 is TGTGCCAGCAGCCAAGAACCCAGTAGCTACGAGCAGTACTTC. It translates to CASSQEPSSYEQYF.

This clone was seen at least ten times. The J gene is TRBJ2-1, the V gene TRBV9; TRBD2 agrees at 11 bases. CDR1 is SGDLS and CDR2 is YYNGEE in the germline V gene. Trimming at V came to 4 bases and at J to 6 bases, leaving 9 bases not matched to a gene. The CDR3 totals 16 residues. CDR3 sequence reads: CASSPHSGRALNEQFF. As DNA, the CDR3 is TGTGCCAGCAGCCCTCATAGCGGGAGGGCCCTCAATGAGCAGTTCTTC.

This clone came up a few times. V usage is TRBV5-1 and J usage is TRBJ2-3; D is ambiguous. This CDR3 is 14 amino acids long. V gave up 0 bases and J gave up 0 bases, with 5 bases separating them. Germline V gene sequence: CDR1 SGHRS, CDR2 YFSETQ. The CDR3 here is CASSLGQSTDTQYF. CDR3 sequence (DNA): TGCGCCAGCAGCTTGGGGCAGAGCACAGATACGCAGTATTTT.